This paragraph reports one T cell receptor beta chain. What it binds is unknown. TCRdb's copy holds only in-frame clones and misses some; the assay was immunoSEQ multiplex PCR. The data hold about 160,000 clones, with about 90% observed a single time. These data originate in a study of T cell responses to AZD1222 COVID-19 vaccine. Turning to the study itself: Second doses at about 4 or about 12 weeks were pooled. Notes on the study in general: Increased Spike-specific TCR breadth and depth were observed after two AZD1222 doses.

Germline assignment: CDR1 KGHSH and CDR2 LQKENI. With 6 bases removed from V and 3 bases from J, the gap between germline ends came to 11 bases. The CDR3 totals 13 residues. The receptor was isolated from an adult in good health. This specimen was peripheral blood, taken on day 0 of AZD1222 vaccination. This chain uses TRBV18 with TRBJ1-2, with D perhaps matching TRBD1 (5 bases). The CDR3 reads CASSEDTDYGYTF. CDR3 sequence (DNA): TGTGCCAGCTCCGAGGACACGGACTATGGCTACACCTTC. The complete variable domain, with remaining parts taken from reference TRBV18 and TRBJ1-2, reads NAGVMQNPRHLVRRRGQEARLRCSPMKGHSHVYWYRQLPEEGLKFMVYLQKENIIDESGMPKERFSAEFPKEGPSILRIQQVVRGDSAAYFCASSEDTDYGYTFGSGTRLTVV.